The 2 T cell receptor beta chains given below trace back to one sample, sequenced in a study of cytomegalovirus exposure and HLA in healthy donors. It was with 60 Vbeta and 13 Jbeta primers that the PCR ran. Only in-frame clones appear in the TCRdb table, and some are missing; sequencing was by immunoSEQ multiplex PCR. The data show 150,000 to 200,000 clones, approximately 80% seen once. The specimen sequenced was PBMCs. These receptors originate from a male donor in good health and CMV-seropositive.

Details on this clone: The germline gene is not matched at one end of the junction; a read error may be the cause. The chain combines TRBV7-7 with TRBJ2-3, with 10 positions matching TRBD2. The CDR3 runs 19 residues. Germline V CDR1 and CDR2: SSHAT, FNYEAQ (reference sequence). The CDR3: CASSPWEGSGRYGTDTQYF. CDR3 DNA sequence: TGTGCTAGCAGCCCGTGGGAAGGTAGCGGGAGGTACGGCACAGATACGCAGTATTTT.

The chain has TRBV6-1 and TRBJ1-6; 10 nucleotides align to TRBD1. CDR1 and CDR2 from the germline V gene are MNHNS and SASEGT. V shed 2 bases and J 0 bases; nucleotides not matched to a gene: 4. The CDR3 runs 18 residues. The CDR3 sequence: CASSETTGGSSYNSPLHF. CDR3 sequence (DNA): TGTGCCAGCAGTGAAACGACAGGGGGCAGCTCCTATAATTCACCCCTCCACTTT.